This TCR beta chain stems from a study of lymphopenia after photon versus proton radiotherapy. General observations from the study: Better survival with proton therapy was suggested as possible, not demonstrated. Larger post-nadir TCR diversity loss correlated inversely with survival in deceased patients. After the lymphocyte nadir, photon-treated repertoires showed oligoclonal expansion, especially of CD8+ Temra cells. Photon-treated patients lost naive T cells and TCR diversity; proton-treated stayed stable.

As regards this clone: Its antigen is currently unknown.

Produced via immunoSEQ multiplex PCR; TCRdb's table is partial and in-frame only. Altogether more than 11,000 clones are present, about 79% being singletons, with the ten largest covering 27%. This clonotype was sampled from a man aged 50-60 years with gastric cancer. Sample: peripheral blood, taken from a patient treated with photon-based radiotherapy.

The CDR3 here is CASSLTGGMGNTEAFF. In DNA form, the CDR3 reads TGTGCCAGCAGCTTGACAGGGGGCATGGGGAACACTGAAGCTTTCTTT. The V and J genes are TRBV7-9 and TRBJ1-1, with 10 bases matching TRBD1. CDR1 and CDR2 from the germline V gene are SEHNR and FQNEAQ (reference sequence). V was clipped by 3 bases and J by 1 base; unmatched bases: 5. The CDR3 length is 16 residues.